The sequence of this T cell receptor beta chain was determined in a study of T cells in Graves' hyperthyroidism and ophthalmopathy. Study results and limitations: The model anticipated ophthalmopathy a median about 7.1 months pre-onset.

Uncontrolled infection, other autoimmune disease, pregnancy or lactation led to exclusion. Using RNA transcripts as the source, TCR beta CDR3 regions were amplified. The TCR CDR3 first-round RT-PCR relied on the HTBI primer set. A single record per CDR3 protein comes from TCRdb applying MiXCR to the multiplex PCR reads. The sample has around 190,000 distinct CDR3 sequences, approximately 15% seen once. Comment on this clonotype: What it recognizes is unknown.

Germline values: CDR1 KGHDR, CDR2 SFDVKD. V gave up 5 bases and J gave up 0 bases, with 9 bases separating them. The CDR3 contains 14 residues. Sequenced: blood. The genes are TRBV24-1 and TRBJ1-1; D is uncertain. This TCR was sampled from a woman aged 50 to 60 with Graves' hyperthyroidism. Here the CDR3 reads CATSGTGLNTEAFF. The CDR3 nucleotides read TGTGCCACCAGTGGGACCGGACTGAACACTGAAGCTTTCTTT.